This T cell receptor beta chain originates from a study of shared clonotypes between healthy human individuals (dated by TCRdb to 2018 to 2020). With respect to the entire study: A few men and two women, aged 18 to 49 years, made up the cohort. For each donor, three plates each were used for CD4 naive and CD4 memory, two plates were used for CD8 naive, and one plate was used for CD8 memory. To estimate repertoire size and how much clonotypes are shared between individuals, the study performed deep sequencing of blood TCR repertoires from five healthy adults. To increase sequencing depth and limit assay-specific biases, TCR repertoire library preparation and sequencing were carried out by different laboratories using diverse techniques. Per donor, leukapheresis produced somewhere between about 0.9 and 9.5 billion PBMCs. Broad study findings and their caveats: About 5% of naive CD4, 3.5% of naive CD8, roughly 2.4% of memory CD4, and 0.4% of memory CD8 clonotypes were shared across a few donors. Compared with non-shared clonotypes, the clonotypes found in all four sorted-subset donors had higher generation probabilities. Pairwise subsampling led to the expectation that sequencing depth would affect the degree of clonotype sharing among donors. Estimated clonotype richness was generally larger for naive than for memory subsets. The genetic and exposure-history diversity represented was limited by the small number of donors. Sampling was limited to blood, and TCR repertoires in tissue likely differ from TCR repertoires in blood. Incomplete sequencing was indicated by rarefaction of sorted-subset datasets, despite the large sequencing depth.

Healthy HIV-negative adults with no recently reported acute infections or vaccinations were included as donors. All donors were Caucasian adults living in Nashville, Tennessee, USA. CD4+ T cells were enriched by magnetic negative selection; naive cells were then positively selected on CD45RA, and the negative fraction formed the memory subset. Blood was collected by leukapheresis, and PBMCs were isolated by Ficoll-Histopaque density gradient centrifugation and then cryopreserved in liquid nitrogen vapor phase. Analytical flow cytometry was used to check the purity and quantity of every magnetically sorted T cell population. Each sorted fraction had its genomic DNA isolated and then quantified by UV absorbance on a Nanodrop 2000c. TCR CDR3 regions were amplified from genomic DNA by multiplex PCR using the deep immunoSEQ assay. Extracted genomic DNA from each cell subset was spread evenly across all wells of several immunoSEQ 96-well plates, with each plate serving as a replicate. Each replicate PCR for sorted subsets received about 200 ng genomic DNA, equal to roughly 30,000 T cell genomes. Purified libraries were quantified with a Qubit 3.0 fluorometer, sized on a Bioanalyzer 2100, and re-quantified with the KAPA Library Quantification kit. Each immunoSEQ 96-well plate was sequenced on its own single-read 150-cycle Illumina NextSeq 550 flow cell. Per the source publication's procedure: Because only junctional sequences without quality scores were contained in the immunoSEQ output, filtering matching that applied to full-length reads could not be performed. To assign V/J genes and CDR3, sequences were annotated against IMGT germline references using PyIR, a Python wrapper for IgBLAST v1.9. Reads were removed for weak V/J assignments (E-value above 1e-6), missing CDR3, stop codons, out-of-frame junctions, or ambiguous translated residues. V3J clonotypes were defined as sequences sharing an identical inferred V gene, J gene, and CDR3 amino acid sequence. Percentage overlap between repertoires was calculated by dividing the number of shared unique clonotypes by the size of the smaller repertoire. Three approaches were used to assess repertoire richness: RTK rarefaction, the Chao1 estimator, and Recon v2.1 estimates of unobserved clonotypes. Generation probabilities were computed with OLGA for all TCRbeta clonotypes obtained by the gDNA method from several donors. Entries here come from immuneACCESS through TCRdb and include only in-frame sequences with V and J called. Some clones fail to appear in such tables; in the studies checked, an unresolved V gene covers under half of the shortfall, and the cause of the remainder is unknown. V, J and clone size are taken as reported in that table, and D and trimming were inferred from the DNA itself. The sample table records 1.6 million or so clones; roughly 96% of these occur just once. The ten largest clones add up to 0.95% to 1.5% of the sample.

This clone was seen a single time. This receptor's antigen is unknown. Per-nucleotide qualities are absent, and no much larger clonotype sits a single base away. CDR1 SGHTA and CDR2 FQGNSA are derived from the germline V gene. The junction shows trimming of 3 bases on V and 4 bases on J, and the gene matches do not reach 5 bases of it. Measured from the cysteine to the phenylalanine, the CDR3 is 15 residues long. Solely the CDR3 DNA is kept, with 45 bases framed from the first base. The sequenced sample consisted of naive CD4+ T cells sorted from blood. The cell subset or site label on this specimen signifies: CD45RA+ positively selected. The rearranged chain carries TRBV7-2 and TRBJ1-4, and 7 bases in between align with TRBD1. This sequence was found in a man aged 30 to 45 in good health. CDR3 region: CASSFTGTVNEKLFF. Read as DNA, the sequence is TGTGCCAGCAGCTTTACCGGGACAGTTAATGAAAAACTGTTTTTT.